One sample yielded the 7 T cell receptor beta chains listed below, sequenced in a study of T cells in Graves' hyperthyroidism and ophthalmopathy. RNA transcripts were the template for amplifying TCR beta CDR3 regions. First-round RT-PCR of the TCR CDR3 relied on the HTBI primer set. MiXCR, run by TCRdb on the multiplex PCR reads, gives a single entry per CDR3 protein. The repertoire consists of 600,000 to 650,000 distinct CDR3 sequences, with about 20% occurring once and the leading ten covering roughly 30%. The sample taken for sequencing was blood. These receptors originate from a man between 25 and 39 years old with Graves' ophthalmopathy.

This clonotype was observed a few times. The CDR3 nucleotides are TGTGCCAGCGGTCTGGCGATCGGCTACCAAGAGACCCAGTACTTC. Its translation: CASGLAIGYQETQYF. This sequence joins TRBV12-3 or TRBV12-4 and TRBJ2-5, with D unresolved. The V gene lost 8 bases and the J gene lost 0 bases, with 16 bases spanning the gap. There are 15 residues in the CDR3.

The table lists this clonotype with many counts. This chain links TRBV2 with TRBJ1-1, with no clear D. Trimming took 7 bases from V and 8 from J, leaving 17 bases between them. This CDR3 has 13 residues. Germline CDR1 is SNHLY and CDR2 is FYNNEI. Written as DNA, the CDR3 is TGTGCCAGCACCCTGGAGGTCGGTTCCGAAGCTTTCTTT. It codes for CASTLEVGSEAFF.

In DNA, the CDR3 is TGTGCCAGCAGCCCCTTGAGTGCGGGACAGGGACCGAGAGAGACCCAGTACTTC. This translates into CASSPLSAGQGPRETQYF. The rearrangement joins TRBV27 to TRBJ2-5, with 9 bases identical to TRBD1. Trimming at V came to 6 bases and at J to 4 bases, leaving 18 bases not matched to a gene. The V gene's germline CDR1 is MNHEY and CDR2 SMNVEV (reference sequence). The CDR3 length is 18 residues.

This clonotype was seen only a few times. This chain joins TRBV6-2 or TRBV6-3 and TRBJ2-5; TRBD2 matches at 7 bases. V was clipped by 6 bases and J by 3 bases; unmatched bases: 10. This CDR3 spans 15 amino acids. Germline CDR1 and CDR2: MNHEY and SVGEGT. The CDR3 DNA reads TGTGCCAGCAGCATTACGAGGAGCGGGAAAGAGACCCAGTACTTC. It is translated as CASSITRSGKETQYF.

This clonotype was seen ten or more times. CDR3 sequence (DNA): TGTGCCAGCAGCAATCTCAGGGGGCGATTAGAAGCTTTCTTT. Amino acids: CASSNLRGRLEAFF. The chain links TRBV12-3 or TRBV12-4 to TRBJ1-1; 8 bases line up with TRBD1. J lost 8 bases, V lost 6 bases, and 11 bases had no gene match. CDR3 length: 14 residues.

V usage is TRBV24-1 and J usage is TRBJ2-1, with D tentatively TRBD2 (5 bases). Germline assignment: CDR1 KGHDR and CDR2 SFDVKD. The CDR3 spans 12 residues. Deletions cut 11 bases from V and 12 bases from J, with 19 bases between. The CDR3 nucleotides are TGTGCCAGCAGCCCGGGAATAGCAAGGCAGTTCTTC. This translates into CASSPGIARQFF.

This clonotype was seen ten or more times. The V and J genes are TRBV2 and TRBJ2-7, with D maybe TRBD1 (6 bases). With 6 bases removed from V and 2 bases from J, the gap between germline ends came to 14 bases. CDR3 size: 14 residues. The germline V gene has CDR1 SNHLY and CDR2 FYNNEI. Here the CDR3 DNA reads TGTGCCAGCAGGGCAGGGGCTGGGGCCTACGAGCAGTACTTC. It encodes CASRAGAGAYEQYF.